Each of the 27 T cell receptor beta chains below was sequenced from the same sample in a study of blood T cell repertoires in COVID-19. Repertoires were generated with immunoSEQ multiplex PCR, while TCRdb's copy carries only in-frame clones and drops some. The sample records 150,000 or so clones, about 89% being singletons. Sequenced: peripheral blood. Every receptor here comes from an elderly man with acute or convalescent COVID-19.

V and J are TRBV5-6 and TRBJ1-5; the D gene is possibly TRBD1 (6 bases). Trimming left V 2 bases short and J 4 bases short, with 10 bases between. Germline assignment: CDR1 SGHDT and CDR2 YYEEEE. The CDR3 contains 14 residues. The chain's CDR3 is CASSFSGANQPQHF. DNA of the CDR3: TGTGCCAGCAGCTTCTCAGGGGCAAATCAGCCCCAGCATTTT.

The genes are TRBV11-2 and TRBJ2-1; D call uncertain. The germline V gene has CDR1 SGHAT and CDR2 FQNNGV. With 5 bases removed from V and 7 bases from J, the gap between germline ends came to 27 bases. There are 18 residues in the CDR3. The CDR3 DNA reads TGTGCCAGCAGCCCGTCGAGAAATTGGGCTATCTCCCGAAATGAGCAGTTCTTC. Amino acid sequence: CASSPSRNWAISRNEQFF.

Concerning this clone: This sequence may be a read error, since a much larger clone differs from it by one base. The chain has TRBV12-3 or TRBV12-4 and TRBJ1-1; D is unresolved. This CDR3 has 13 amino acids. The V end was cut by 3 bases, the J end by 4 bases, with 9 bases between. CDR3 bases: TGTGCCAGCAGTTTCTTTGCGGGCACTGAAGCTTTCTTT. This gives the protein CASSFFAGTEAFF.

This clone was detected a few times. The J gene is TRBJ2-1, the V gene TRBV2, with TRBD2 matching over 13 bases. CDR3 length: 15 residues. CDR1 and CDR2 (germline): SNHLY, FYNNEI. V gave up 3 bases and J gave up 6 bases; unmatched junction bases: 2. CDR3: CASSDGLAGANEQFF. CDR3 DNA: TGTGCCAGCAGTGATGGACTAGCGGGGGCCAATGAGCAGTTCTTC. The variable domain in full, completed from reference TRBV2 and TRBJ2-1, reads EPEVTQTPSHQVTQMGQEVILRCVPISNHLYFYWYRQILGQKVEFLVSFYNNEISEKSEIFDDQFSVERPDGSNFTLKIRSTKLEDSAMYFCASSDGLAGANEQFFGPGTRLTVL.

This clone was picked up many times. Germline is not matched at one junction end, which may reflect a read error. The V call is TRBV5-4, the J call TRBJ1-2; 7 nucleotides agree with TRBD1. Germline V gives CDR1 SGHNT, CDR2 YYREEE (reference sequence). The CDR3 runs to 11 residues. CDR3 coding DNA: TGTGCCAGCAGCCTCCTTGGGACAGAAGTCTTC. Amino acids: CASSLLGTEVF.

This chain joins TRBV12-3 or TRBV12-4 and TRBJ2-3; 8 bases agree with TRBD1. CDR3 length equals 12 residues. V lost 7 bases, J lost 4 bases, and 1 base stayed unmatched. The CDR3 nucleotides are TGTGCCAGCAACAGGGGGGCAGATACGCAGTATTTT. Amino acid sequence: CASNRGADTQYF.

The chain joins TRBV5-1 to TRBJ2-3; the match to TRBD2 covers 12 bases. V was pared by 3 bases and J by 2 bases, with 7 bases of the junction left unmatched. The V gene's germline CDR1 is SGHRS and CDR2 YFSETQ. The CDR3 contains 17 residues. As DNA, the CDR3 is TGCGCCAGCAGCTCCGGACTAGCGGGGTGGAACACAGATACGCAGTATTTT. Its protein is CASSSGLAGWNTDTQYF.

The chain combines TRBV5-1 with TRBJ2-7; 9 bases agree with TRBD1. CDR1 is SGHRS and CDR2 is YFSETQ in the germline V gene. This CDR3 region has 16 residues. The V and J ends lost 4 bases and 0 bases, in that order; junction bases with no gene match: 8. The DNA of the CDR3 is TGCGCCAGCAGCCCCCGGCCGGACAGGGGCTCCTACGAGCAGTACTTC. This gives the protein CASSPRPDRGSYEQYF. The full variable domain, in which reference TRBV5-1 and TRBJ2-7 provide the parts outside the CDR3, is KAGVTQTPRYLIKTRGQQVTLSCSPISGHRSVSWYQQTPGQGLQFLFEYFSETQRNKGNFPGRFSGRQFSNSRSEMNVSTLELGDSALYLCASSPRPDRGSYEQYFGPGTRLTVT.

This clone occurred once. The chain uses TRBV19 and TRBJ1-3; D perhaps matches TRBD1 (5 bases). The CDR3 has 13 amino acids. Looked up from germline, CDR1 is LNHDA and CDR2 is SQIVND (reference sequence). V was pared by 0 bases and J by 7 bases, with 7 bases between. The CDR3 sequence: CASSIDRQNTIYF. In DNA, the CDR3 is TGTGCCAGTAGTATAGATCGACAGAACACCATATATTTT.

The J gene is TRBJ1-4, the V gene TRBV5-1; TRBD1 is a possible D gene (6 bases). The V and J ends lost 4 bases and 8 bases respectively, with 15 bases between them. The length of the CDR3 is 14 residues. Germline V CDR1 and CDR2: SGHRS, YFSETQ. The CDR3 DNA reads TGCGCCAGCAGCCGGGACACCGGGGAGGAAAAACTGTTTTTT. Translated: CASSRDTGEEKLFF.

The chain has TRBV5-1 and TRBJ2-3, with 12 bases fitting TRBD2. After removal of 7 bases from V and 0 bases from J, the junction contained 3 bases not matched to a gene. Germline-derived CDR1 and CDR2 are SGHRS and YFSETQ. This CDR3 has 15 amino acids. The CDR3 sequence is CASASGGASTDTQYF. DNA of the CDR3: TGCGCCAGCGCTAGCGGGGGGGCGAGCACAGATACGCAGTATTTT. Filled out from reference TRBV5-1 and TRBJ2-3, the complete variable domain reads KAGVTQTPRYLIKTRGQQVTLSCSPISGHRSVSWYQQTPGQGLQFLFEYFSETQRNKGNFPGRFSGRQFSNSRSEMNVSTLELGDSALYLCASASGGASTDTQYFGPGTRLTVL.

The chain uses TRBV6-1 and TRBJ1-5, with D possibly matching TRBD1 (6 bases). Between the trimmed V and J ends, which lost 0 bases and 7 bases, there was a span of 13 bases. Looked up from germline, CDR1 is MNHNS and CDR2 is SASEGT. The CDR3 runs to 15 residues. The CDR3 DNA follows: TGTGCCAGCAGTGAAGCGCGGGCAGGGGAACAGCCCCAGCATTTT. Translated, it gives CASSEARAGEQPQHF.

This chain connects TRBV2 to TRBJ1-5, with D tentatively TRBD1 (5 bases). CDR1 is SNHLY and CDR2 is FYNNEI in the germline V gene. The CDR3 is 14 amino acids. V was cut by 7 bases and J by 6 bases, with 16 bases left in between. CDR3 amino acids: CASTPQGTGQPQHF. The CDR3 nucleotides read TGTGCCAGCACCCCGCAGGGAACGGGTCAGCCCCAGCATTTT. Combining the CDR3 with reference TRBV2 and TRBJ1-5 gives the whole variable domain EPEVTQTPSHQVTQMGQEVILRCVPISNHLYFYWYRQILGQKVEFLVSFYNNEISEKSEIFDDQFSVERPDGSNFTLKIRSTKLEDSAMYFCASTPQGTGQPQHFGDGTRLSIL.

This clone was recorded once. This chain connects TRBV6-5 to TRBJ2-3; tentatively, D is TRBD2 (5 bases). Germline V gene sequence: CDR1 MNHEY, CDR2 SVGAGI. The CDR3 length is 13 residues. Trimming cost V 4 bases and J 3 bases, with 8 bases left between them. The CDR3 here is CASSFPGTDTQYF. CDR3 coding DNA: TGTGCCAGCAGTTTCCCGGGGACAGATACGCAGTATTTT.

The rearrangement links TRBV7-3 to TRBJ2-1, with D maybe TRBD2 (6 bases). Germline CDR1 reads SGHTA; CDR2 reads FQGTGA. The CDR3 has 15 residues. The ends were cut back, 2 bases at V and 1 base at J, with 9 bases in the middle. The CDR3 reads CASSLDGSSYNEQFF. The CDR3 DNA sequence: TGTGCCAGCAGCTTAGACGGGAGTTCCTACAATGAGCAGTTCTTC.

The CDR3 nucleotides read TGTGCCAGCTCACGCCCGGGACAGGAATCTGGAAACACCATATATTTT. Translation gives CASSRPGQESGNTIYF. The chain joins TRBV18 to TRBJ1-3; 8 nucleotides agree with TRBD1. The length of the CDR3 is 16 residues. V lost 4 bases to trimming and J lost 1 base; unmatched junction nucleotides: 6. CDR1 and CDR2 (germline): KGHSH, LQKENI.

This clone was seen more than once but under ten times. The rearrangement links TRBV5-4 to TRBJ2-3, with 7 nucleotides matching TRBD2. The CDR3 sequence is 15 residues long. Germline loops: CDR1 SGHNT, CDR2 YYREEE (reference sequence). The trim removed 4 bases at V and 3 bases at J, leaving 8 bases unmatched. The CDR3 nucleotides are TGTGCCAGCAGCGCGGACGGGACTACAACAGATACGCAGTATTTT. It is translated as CASSADGTTTDTQYF.

In its sample, this clone was seen a few times. The chain joins TRBV5-1 to TRBJ2-7; a weak D match, TRBD2 (5 bases). From germline, CDR1 is SGHRS and CDR2 YFSETQ. This CDR3 contains 16 residues. Trimming took 0 bases from V and 1 from J, leaving 14 bases between them. Here the CDR3 DNA reads TGCGCCAGCAGCTTGGATCCCGGGGTCAGGTCCTACGAGCAGTACTTC. This translates into CASSLDPGVRSYEQYF. The full variable domain, in which reference TRBV5-1 and TRBJ2-7 provide the parts outside the CDR3, is KAGVTQTPRYLIKTRGQQVTLSCSPISGHRSVSWYQQTPGQGLQFLFEYFSETQRNKGNFPGRFSGRQFSNSRSEMNVSTLELGDSALYLCASSLDPGVRSYEQYFGPGTRLTVT.

This rearrangement joins TRBV5-6 to TRBJ2-7; D is possibly TRBD1 (5 bases). The CDR3 loop spans 16 amino acids. Germline-derived CDR1 and CDR2 are SGHDT and YYEEEE. V shed 1 base and J shed 6 bases, with 20 bases lying between them. The CDR3 is CASSLMVRQQRGEQYF. CDR3 coding DNA: TGTGCCAGCAGCTTGATGGTCAGGCAACAAAGGGGCGAGCAGTACTTC.

The chain combines TRBV7-3 with TRBJ1-1, with 7 bases matching TRBD1. The J segment lost 1 base and the V segment lost 5 bases, leaving 1 base of the junction unmatched. The CDR3 runs 13 residues. Germline CDR1 SGHTA, CDR2 FQGTGA. CDR3 bases: TGTGCCAGCAGCCGACAGGGGAACACTGAAGCTTTCTTT. It translates to CASSRQGNTEAFF. Supplemented by reference TRBV7-3 and TRBJ1-1, the full variable domain reads GAGVSQTPSNKVTEKGKYVELRCDPISGHTALYWYRQSLGQGPEFLIYFQGTGAADDSGLPNDRFFAVRPEGSVSTLKIQRTERGDSAVYLCASSRQGNTEAFFGQGTRLTVV.

This clone came up once. The V and J genes are TRBV9 and TRBJ1-5, with TRBD1 identical over 8 bases. The length of the CDR3 is 14 residues. J gave up 5 bases and V 3 bases, and 4 bases lay outside the gene matches. Germline lookup yields CDR1 SGDLS and CDR2 YYNGEE. The DNA for the CDR3 is TGTGCCAGCAGCGGGGGACAGGATTATCAGCCCCAGCATTTT. It is translated as CASSGGQDYQPQHF. Variable domain in full (rest from reference TRBV9 and TRBJ1-5): DSGVTQTPKHLITATGQRVTLRCSPRSGDLSVYWYQQSLDQGLQFLIQYYNGEERAKGNILERFSAQQFPDLHSELNLSSLELGDSALYFCASSGGQDYQPQHFGDGTRLSIL.

The genes are TRBV29-1 and TRBJ2-1, with TRBD2 matching over 11 bases. This CDR3 spans 15 amino acids. The J segment lost 10 bases and the V segment lost 1 base, leaving 9 bases of the junction unmatched. Germline V gene sequence: CDR1 SQVTM, CDR2 ANQGSEA. The CDR3: CSVEGGLAGLREQFF. The CDR3 region has the DNA TGCAGCGTTGAAGGTGGACTAGCGGGCCTAAGGGAGCAGTTCTTC.

This sequence joins TRBV5-1 and TRBJ2-5, with D maybe TRBD1 (5 bases). V was clipped by 0 bases and J by 5 bases, with 14 bases between them. This CDR3 contains 15 residues. CDR1 is SGHRS, CDR2 YFSETQ, per germline. CDR3 bases: TGCGCCAGCAGCTTGGGGGGTTCAGGGATCGAGACCCAGTACTTC. Its protein product is CASSLGGSGIETQYF.

The J gene is TRBJ1-5, the V gene TRBV6-5, with 7 bases lining up with TRBD1. Trimming removed 11 bases from V and 6 bases from J; junction bases left unmatched: 7. The CDR3 consists of 12 residues. The germline V gene encodes CDR1 MNHEY and CDR2 SVGAGI. The CDR3 DNA is TGTGCCGCGTCAGGGGGACCTCAGCCCCAGCATTTT. Translated: CAASGGPQPQHF.

V is TRBV3-1 (or the pseudogene TRBV3-2) and J is TRBJ1-1; possibly TRBD1 for D (6 bases). The CDR3 totals 13 residues. Trimming took 5 bases from V and 1 from J, leaving 8 bases between them. From germline, CDR1 is LGHDT and CDR2 YNNKEL (reference sequence). The CDR3 spells CASSVQGNTEAFF. The CDR3 bases are TGTGCCAGCAGCGTACAGGGGAACACTGAAGCTTTCTTT.

This clone was seen a handful of times. The V call is TRBV30, the J call TRBJ2-7, with a tentative D call TRBD1 (6 bases). The germline V gene has CDR1 GTSNPN and CDR2 SVGIG (reference sequence). The germline V and J ends were trimmed by 5 bases and 13 bases, with 18 bases remaining between them. This CDR3 is built from 11 residues. CDR3 sequence: CAWADRRVIYF. The CDR3 DNA follows: TGTGCCTGGGCGGACAGACGGGTAATTTACTTC.

The J gene is TRBJ2-3, the V gene TRBV7-6; D is perhaps TRBD1 (5 bases). This CDR3 is built from 15 residues. Deletions cut 5 bases from V and 2 bases from J, with 14 bases between. Germline V gene sequence: CDR1 SGHVS, CDR2 FNYEAQ. CDR3 sequence (DNA): TGTGCCAGCAGCCTCCAGGGTGGCGACACAGATACGCAGTATTTT. Protein: CASSLQGGDTDTQYF. Full variable domain (rest looked up from reference TRBV7-6 and TRBJ2-3): GAGVSQSPRYKVTKRGQDVALRCDPISGHVSLYWYRQALGQGPEFLTYFNYEAQQDKSGLPNDRFSAERPEGSISTLTIQRTEQRDSAMYRCASSLQGGDTDTQYFGPGTRLTVL.